This T cell receptor (beta chain) is from a study of cytomegalovirus exposure and HLA in healthy donors (dated by TCRdb to about 2017). For the wider study: An earlier analysis of 550 to 700 of the donors reported approximately 300 Gb of sequence data and about 100 million unique TCR beta sequences from roughly 200 million T cells. An early release covering roughly 600 HLA-typed donors comprised 250 to 350 gigabases of sequencing data and 85 million to 100 million unique TCR sequences. Among the roughly 390 genotyped donors, around 81% belonged to the genetic ancestry cluster associated with self-reported Caucasian donors. The study was designed to test whether signatures of past pathogen exposure could be identified by cataloging public T cell receptors. Using immunosequencing, the study profiled T cell repertoires from fewer than 850 subjects and related those repertoires to cytomegalovirus serostatus. In addition to the first cohort of 666 subjects, a separate validation cohort of 130 or so different subjects was used. The study combined high-throughput TCR immunosequencing, statistical association of individual TCRs with disease status, and machine learning to predict cytomegalovirus infection status. In a later analysis, previously published TCR beta repertoires from 670 or so donors were re-analyzed and high-resolution HLA genotyping was added so that TCR occurrence patterns could be studied. In the later analysis, no new phenotypic data were used to find candidate immune exposures; instead, reliance was placed on TCR beta sequences and their occurrence across donors. An earlier analysis of about 600 of the donors used high-throughput TCR beta sequencing to judge whether each TCR beta V gene segment behaved as functional or pseudogenic. Alongside the repertoire data, information on donor age, sex, ethnicity and CMV serostatus was compiled. In a later genetic analysis, genome-wide SNP genotypes for about three fifths of the roughly 670 donors were used, and that subset was treated as a discovery cohort. Every discovery cohort repertoire had been produced on one sequencing platform. Both class I and class II loci were covered by HLA typing, at four-digit resolution. The number of donors typed differed by locus, with about 629-640 for A, B, C, DRB1 and DQB1, around 500 for DQA1, 606 for DPA1, and 472 for DPB1. Because of strong linkage in the cohort, four to six DR-DQ haplotypes were treated as single units for association and clustering. Among approximately 370 genotyped donors of the cohort, an average of roughly 230,000 unique TCR beta nucleotide sequences was sequenced per donor, of which 15% to 20% were non-productive. General conclusions and limits of the study: According to a later analysis, most CMV-associated TCR beta chains appeared to be HLA-restricted, and the HLA associations seemed to be driven largely by CMV exposure. The classifier was reported to diagnose cytomegalovirus status with high specificity and sensitivity in both the original and validation cohorts. A group of highly shared sequence variants was considered likely to be a technical artifact of the sequencing pipeline. A further reported finding was that TCR beta sequences accurately predicted the HLA-A and HLA-B alleles for most subjects in the first cohort. In vitro tests confirmed that a few of the cytomegalovirus-associated TCR beta chains recognize cytomegalovirus antigens. In this cohort, only TCR beta chains were sequenced, and detectable features were limited by the absence of alpha or paired-chain data. The study listed 150 to 200 TCR beta chains as associated with cytomegalovirus. In a later analysis, HLA-associated TCR beta chains showed more clonal expansion and lower generation probabilities than non-associated chains that were equally common. The authors suggested that the approach could potentially be extended to other disease states and immunological phenotypes. At a false discovery rate of 0.05, a later analysis linked approximately 18,000 TCR beta sequences to specific HLA alleles. An earlier analysis of 450 to 750 of the donors showed that most TCR beta V segments appeared in productive rearrangements either about 87% or about 30% of the time, which broadly matched IMGT annotations. Some IMGT-functional V segments, including TRBV6-2 and TRBV6-3, could not be distinguished by the 87-base-pair reads and were therefore excluded. Presence/absence analyses assumed roughly uniform sequencing depth across donors, an assumption that may not hold. A later analysis found that TCR association rates varied across HLA loci, with DRB1 alleles showing the most associated TCRs and HLA-C alleles the fewest. In a later genetic analysis, fewer N-insertions in productive TCRs were reported among donors in an Asian-associated ancestry cluster than the roughly 700-donor mean. When HLA alleles, especially DR and DQ, strongly co-occurred, attributing TCR associations to individual alleles was difficult. Correlated functional status among segregating V segments might be attributable to linkage disequilibrium, but an unknown experimental factor could not be ruled out. Immune exposure information for the cohort was limited to CMV serostatus. HLA typing was unavailable for some donors at each locus, so association tests used only the typed subset. Across donors, most TCR sequences were observed very rarely, whereas some public TCRs were present in many individuals. Several of the top co-occurrence clusters appeared to be linked to parvovirus B19, influenza, CMV and Epstein-Barr virus, according to a later analysis. The earlier analysis of almost 600 of the donors excluded approximately 17 rarely observed V segments, including chromosome 9 orphons, because counts were too low. A later genetic analysis associated a missense DCLRE1C variant with V-gene and J-gene trimming of TCR beta chains, and an independent cohort replicated the association.

The cohort comprised fewer than 700 healthy bone marrow donors. Cohort members were all nominally healthy when sampled, although unrecorded immune exposures were likely present. The donor was CMV seronegative and was included in the group of a few hundred seronegative cohort members. Each donor provided a peripheral blood sample, and peripheral blood mononuclear cells were used for TCR beta sequencing. The Qiagen DNeasy Blood Extraction Kit was used to extract genomic DNA from the blood cell samples. Comments on this clone: Which antigen it targets is not known. No base qualities exist here, and no much larger clone lies one base off it.

The library came from the immunoSEQ multiplex PCR assay. A mixture of 60 forward primers for TCR Vbeta segments and 13 reverse primers for TCR Jbeta segments was used in the multiplex PCR. The CDR3 region of rearranged TCR beta genes was amplified from genomic DNA with a multiplex PCR assay. The amplified TCR beta libraries were sequenced on the Illumina HiSeq System as 87-base-pair reads. Per the authors' processing: A later analysis tallied around 80 million unique TCR beta chains across the 700 or so repertoires, and approximately 12 million of those chains were shared by two or more donors. Raw reads were error-corrected and collapsed into unique sequences by a nearest-neighbor algorithm in which closely related sequences were merged to remove PCR and sequencing errors. To assign V, D and J gene segments, CDR3 sequences were aligned to IMGT reference sequences. For a sequence to be retained, at least a six-nucleotide match to both a V gene segment and a J gene segment was required. Rearrangements were classified as productive when the CDR3 lacked stop codons and remained in frame with V and J, and all other rearrangements were classified as non-productive. Following IMGT convention, CDR3 was defined as the stretch from the second conserved V-encoded cysteine up to the conserved J-encoded phenylalanine. Sequences without an unambiguous match to a single V gene segment were excluded from the earlier analysis of almost 600 of the donors. An earlier analysis of over 450 of the donors classified V segments as functional when productive rearrangements were above 56.7% and as segregating when the standard deviation between donors was above 5%. A statistical classification framework was built for diagnosing cytomegalovirus status from the catalog of TCR beta chain sequences. In a later analysis, TCR nucleotide sequences were compared against IMGT/GENE-DB human TR gene sequences so that V and J genes could be assigned. The TCRdist pipeline was used in a later analysis to assign CDR3 sequences and most-parsimonious VDJ recombination scenarios. In a later analysis, every TCR beta chain was defined by the combination of its CDR3 amino acid sequence and its V-gene family, and reads without a unique V-gene family were dropped. In a later analysis, 500 to 650 highly shared, low-generation-probability nucleotide sequences were removed to address suspected cross-contamination and a sequencing artifact. For each public chain, a later analysis derived a clonal expansion index from normalized ranks of inferred template counts within each repertoire. Generation probabilities in a later analysis came from a VDJ recombination model fitted to out-of-frame rearrangements, and those results were checked against IGoR. Hypergeometric tests were used in a later analysis to score TCR-TCR, TCR-HLA and TCR-CMV co-occurrence, with a repertoire-size bias correction applied to the TCR pairs. False discovery rates were estimated in a later analysis by permuting HLA or CMV assignments 20 times. In a later analysis, co-occurring TCRs were grouped using DBSCAN, with TCRdist sequence similarity added in when clustering inside HLA-allele-positive subsets. For co-occurrence clustering, repertoires with fewer than 30,000 or more than 120,000 public chains were excluded, along with roughly 5 repertoires with anomalous nucleotide sharing. The table comes from immuneACCESS by way of TCRdb, which keeps in-frame sequences with V and J called. Part of the clones is missing from these tables; in studies checked, under half for an unresolved V gene and the rest for unknown reasons. D and trimming were read from the DNA, whereas the V and J calls and clone size are those reported in that table. In all, the sample holds some 190,000 clones, and 60% to 80% of those were seen once. The ten largest make up 1.5% to 2% of the sample.

Per the germline V gene (reference sequence), SGHNT is the CDR1 and YYREEE is the CDR2. At the junction V is shortened by 5 bases and J by 4 bases, with 21 bases in between. The CDR3 measures 16 amino acids from cysteine to phenylalanine. The DNA shown is the 48-base CDR3, in frame from base 1. This TCR derives from a woman aged 18-35 years in good health and CMV-seronegative. Recombination joined TRBV5-4 with TRBJ1-2, and possibly TRBD1, on 6 matching bases. The sequencing input was PBMCs. The DNA sequence is TGTGCCAGCAGGCAATGGCAGAACAGGGAGATCTATGGCTACACCTTC. It specifies CASRQWQNREIYGYTF.